This entry lists 31 T cell receptor beta chains sequenced from one sample in a study of OX40 agonist ivuxolimab in advanced cancers. Some clones are missing from TCRdb's copy, which holds only in-frame ones; the method was immunoSEQ multiplex PCR. The repertoire holds about 79,000 clones, with 90% as singletons. The starting material was CD4+ or CD8+ T cells sorted from blood, obtained in a trial of the OX40 agonist ivuxolimab. All receptors derive from an adult with an advanced solid tumor such as melanoma, head and neck, liver or kidney cancer.

This clone was detected only once. The chain links TRBV5-4 to TRBJ2-5, with D possibly TRBD1 on 5 matching bases. The germline CDR1 and CDR2 sequences are SGHNT and YYREEE (reference sequence). This CDR3 has 15 amino acids. V lost 0 bases and J 5 bases, leaving 14 bases between the germline ends. The CDR3 nucleotides are TGTGCCAGCAGCTTGGAGTGGCAGGGCAGGGAGACCCAGTACTTC. Protein sequence: CASSLEWQGRETQYF.

This chain uses TRBV5-1 with TRBJ2-5, with 7 bases aligning to TRBD1. The CDR3 runs to 15 residues. Germline loops: CDR1 SGHRS, CDR2 YFSETQ. Trimming took 2 bases from V and 1 from J; bases not matched to a gene: 5. This chain's CDR3 is CASSLQGSPQETQYF. Here the CDR3 DNA reads TGCGCCAGCAGCTTACAGGGGTCCCCCCAAGAGACCCAGTACTTC.

This chain links TRBV5-4 with TRBJ2-5; D is tentatively TRBD1 or TRBD2 (5 bases each). Germline CDR1 and CDR2: SGHNT and YYREEE (reference sequence). The CDR3 runs to 14 residues. V was clipped by 2 bases and J by 2 bases, with 10 bases between them. The CDR3 is CASSFPGTQETQYF. CDR3 DNA sequence: TGTGCCAGCAGCTTCCCAGGGACGCAAGAGACCCAGTACTTC.

The chain carries TRBV5-5 and TRBJ1-3, with a weak D call TRBD1 (5 bases). V was cut by 1 base and J by 2 bases, with 10 bases left in between. The CDR3 extends over 15 amino acids. Per germline, CDR1 SGHKS and CDR2 YYEKEE (reference sequence). This CDR3 reads CASSLQGGPGNTIYF. DNA for the CDR3: TGTGCCAGCAGCTTGCAGGGAGGACCTGGAAACACCATATATTTT.

The genes are TRBV6-1 and TRBJ2-5, with TRBD1 matching over 7 bases. Trimming took 6 bases from V and 5 from J; bases not matched to a gene: 12. There are 15 residues in the CDR3. Germline V gene lookup returns CDR1 MNHNS and CDR2 SASEGT. CDR3 sequence (DNA): TGTGCCAGCAGGGTACAGGACAGGTTTAGCGAGACCCAGTACTTC. As protein: CASRVQDRFSETQYF.

V usage is TRBV6-1 and J usage is TRBJ1-2; D uncertain. From germline, CDR1 is MNHNS and CDR2 SASEGT. Trimming pared 1 base from V and 7 bases from J, leaving 13 bases between. The CDR3 totals 14 residues. CDR3 sequence: CASSEDLRLFGYTF. As DNA, the CDR3 is TGTGCCAGCAGTGAAGATCTGAGGTTATTTGGCTACACCTTC.

The chain is built from TRBV6-6 and TRBJ2-6; D uncertain. Trimming took off 5 bases at V and 0 bases at J, with 8 bases between the two ends. Germline CDR1 is MNHNY and CDR2 is SVGAGI (reference sequence). The CDR3 totals 15 residues. The CDR3 loop is CASSRDISGANVLTF. DNA of the CDR3: TGTGCCAGCAGTCGAGACATCTCTGGGGCCAACGTCCTGACTTTC.

The rearrangement uses TRBV25-1 and TRBJ1-1; D is ambiguous. The CDR3 totals 12 residues. CDR1 is MGHDK and CDR2 is SYGVNS in the germline V gene. V was shortened by 6 bases and J by 2 bases, with 7 bases between the two germline ends. The CDR3 DNA reads TGTGCCAGCAGGAGGGATAACACTGAAGCTTTCTTT. It codes for CASRRDNTEAFF.

The CDR3 sequence: CASSLVGGAETQYF. The DNA of the CDR3 is TGTGCCAGCAGCTTAGTTGGGGGGGCGGAGACCCAGTACTTC. The chain carries TRBV7-6 and TRBJ2-5, with D possibly being TRBD2 (7 bases). With 1 base removed from V and 5 bases from J, the gap between germline ends came to 11 bases. Per the germline V gene, CDR1 is SGHVS and CDR2 is FNYEAQ. This CDR3 has 14 amino acids.

The chain has TRBV5-4 and TRBJ2-5, with 7 bases that match TRBD2. With V trimmed by 4 bases and J by 4 bases, 10 bases remained unmatched. The CDR3 contains 15 residues. CDR1 and CDR2 from the germline V gene are SGHNT and YYREEE (reference sequence). CDR3 nucleotides: TGTGCCAGCAGCCCTTACACGGGGGGTAGAGAGACCCAGTACTTC. Amino acids: CASSPYTGGRETQYF. The complete variable domain, with remaining parts taken from reference TRBV5-4 and TRBJ2-5, reads ETGVTQSPTHLIKTRGQQVTLRCSSQSGHNTVSWYQQALGQGPQFIFQYYREEENGRGNFPPRFSGLQFPNYSSELNVNALELDDSALYLCASSPYTGGRETQYFGPGTRLLVL.

This chain joins TRBV19 and TRBJ2-1; 8 nucleotides agree with TRBD2. V trimming: 4 bases; J trimming: 5 bases; junction bases outside the gene matches: 10. The CDR3 runs 16 residues. Per germline, CDR1 LNHDA and CDR2 SQIVND (reference sequence). CDR3: CASSKSGGRTNNEQFF. CDR3 in DNA: TGTGCCAGTAGTAAAAGCGGGGGTCGGACCAACAATGAGCAGTTCTTC.

The rearrangement links TRBV6-1 to TRBJ1-2; 8 bases are shared with TRBD1. The germline V gene encodes CDR1 MNHNS and CDR2 SASEGT. The CDR3 sequence is 13 residues long. With 5 bases clipped from V and 5 bases from J, the junction kept 4 bases outside the gene matches. The CDR3 loop is CASSRQGSYGYTF. The DNA for the CDR3 is TGTGCCAGCAGTAGACAGGGGAGTTATGGCTACACCTTC.

The CDR3 loop is CASRTVGRGGDTGELFF. The CDR3 nucleotides read TGTGCCAGCAGAACAGTGGGACGGGGGGGCGACACCGGGGAGCTGTTTTTT. The chain uses TRBV7-2 and TRBJ2-2; TRBD2 agrees at 8 bases. Trimming cost V 6 bases and J 3 bases; bases outside gene matches: 12. The CDR3 loop spans 17 amino acids. Germline V CDR1 and CDR2: SGHTA, FQGNSA. Full variable domain (remainder filled in from reference TRBV7-2 and TRBJ2-2): GAGVSQSPSNKVTEKGKDVELRCDPISGHTALYWYRQSLGQGLEFLIYFQGNSAPDKSGLPSDRFSAERTGGSVSTLTIQRTQQEDSAVYLCASRTVGRGGDTGELFFGEGSRLTVL.

This chain uses TRBV30 with TRBJ2-2; D might be TRBD1 (9 bases). Per germline, CDR1 GTSNPN and CDR2 SVGIG (reference sequence). The germline V and J ends were trimmed by 1 base and 2 bases, with 26 bases remaining between them. This CDR3 is 20 amino acids long. The CDR3 nucleotides are TGTGCCTGGAGTGAATGGGGACAGGGCTTTAGCGGGGTAAACACCGGGGAGCTGTTTTTT. Its protein product is CAWSEWGQGFSGVNTGELFF.

The chain employs TRBV10-3 and TRBJ2-1, with D hard to call. Per germline, CDR1 ENHRY and CDR2 SYGVKD. Trimming took off 3 bases at V and 4 bases at J, with 10 bases between the two ends. This CDR3 is 14 amino acids long. The CDR3 sequence is CAISERAEYNEQFF. The DNA for the CDR3 is TGTGCCATCAGTGAAAGGGCGGAATACAATGAGCAGTTCTTC.

V and J are TRBV28 and TRBJ1-1, with unresolved D. Germline values: CDR1 MDHEN, CDR2 SYDVKM. Trimming took off 9 bases at V and 0 bases at J, with 8 bases between the two ends. The CDR3 is 12 residues long. The DNA of the CDR3 is TGTGCCAGTCGTATCATGAACACTGAAGCTTTCTTT. It is translated as CASRIMNTEAFF.

The CDR3 loop reads CASSHDRNEKLFF. CDR3 sequence (DNA): TGTGCCAGCAGCCACGACAGAAATGAAAAACTGTTTTTT. The chain links TRBV5-4 to TRBJ1-4; a weak D match, TRBD1 (5 bases). The CDR3 sequence is 13 residues long. Looked up from germline, CDR1 is SGHNT and CDR2 is YYREEE (reference sequence). The V and J ends lost 4 bases and 5 bases respectively, with 9 bases between them.

This chain uses TRBV5-1 with TRBJ1-1; D possibly corresponds to TRBD1 (5 bases). This CDR3 has 14 amino acids. Germline CDR1 and CDR2: SGHRS and YFSETQ. Trimming took 8 bases from V and 4 from J, leaving 18 bases between them. DNA for the CDR3: TGCGCCAGTTTCGCCACAGGTGGCTCCACTGAAGCTTTCTTT. This encodes CASFATGGSTEAFF.

The V call is TRBV23-1, the J call TRBJ2-3; D unclear. TRBV23-1 qualifies as an ORF whose function is uncertain. V lost 4 bases and J 1 base, leaving 18 bases between the germline ends. This CDR3 is built from 17 residues. CDR3 sequence (DNA): TGCGCCAGCAGTCCCACAATATTGGGGTTTGGCACAGATACGCAGTATTTT. This translates into CASSPTILGFGTDTQYF.

This rearrangement joins TRBV7-3 to TRBJ2-6; D gene ambiguous. V gave up 5 bases and J gave up 0 bases, with 11 bases separating them. Germline values: CDR1 SGHTA, CDR2 FQGTGA. The CDR3 is 16 residues long. This CDR3 is CASSLGHSSGANVLTF. CDR3 in DNA: TGTGCCAGCAGCCTTGGGCATAGCTCTGGGGCCAACGTCCTGACTTTC.

This chain links TRBV5-1 with TRBJ1-3; a possible D gene is TRBD1 (5 bases). Germline V gene data show CDR1 as SGHRS and CDR2 as YFSETQ. The CDR3 runs to 17 residues. The V end was cut by 4 bases, the J end by 1 base, with 18 bases between. CDR3 loop: CASSPRGDQGSGNTIYF. CDR3 nucleotide sequence: TGCGCCAGCAGCCCGAGAGGGGACCAAGGATCTGGAAACACCATATATTTT.

The chain has TRBV28 and TRBJ1-3; TRBD1 aligns across 9 bases. Losses at the gene ends were 3 bases for V and 0 bases for J; bases not matched to a gene: 12. This CDR3 contains 19 residues. Germline V CDR1 and CDR2: MDHEN, SYDVKM. The CDR3 nucleotides read TGTGCCAGCAGTTTGTGGGGTCCGGGACAGGGTTTCTCTGGAAACACCATATATTTT. This sequence encodes CASSLWGPGQGFSGNTIYF. The full variable domain, its missing parts supplied by reference TRBV28 and TRBJ1-3, is DVKVTQSSRYLVKRTGEKVFLECVQDMDHENMFWYRQDPGLGLRLIYFSYDVKMKEKGDIPEGYSVSREKKERFSLILESASTNQTSMYLCASSLWGPGQGFSGNTIYFGEGSWLTVV.

The chain couples TRBV7-2 to TRBJ2-1, with 14 bases that match TRBD2. This CDR3 has 18 amino acids. The germline V gene encodes CDR1 SGHTA and CDR2 FQGNSA. The V segment lost 2 bases and the J segment 10 bases; nucleotides outside the gene matches: 13. This CDR3 is CASSLPGLAGATGEEQFF. The CDR3 nucleotides read TGTGCCAGCAGCTTACCGGGACTAGCGGGGGCTACGGGGGAGGAGCAGTTCTTC.

With respect to this clone: Additional DNA sequences in this sample encode the identical CDR3. This rearrangement joins TRBV9 to TRBJ1-1; a possible D gene is TRBD1 (6 bases). Germline values: CDR1 SGDLS, CDR2 YYNGEE. Trimming stripped 4 bases from V and 1 base from J, with 14 bases between. The CDR3 sequence is 15 residues long. The CDR3 bases are TGTGCCAGCAGCCCAACAGGGACCTGGAACACTGAAGCTTTCTTT. Amino acids: CASSPTGTWNTEAFF.

CDR3 sequence reads: CGAGWSNQPQHF. As DNA, the CDR3 is TGTGGGGCCGGTTGGAGCAATCAGCCCCAGCATTTT. V usage is TRBV28 and J usage is TRBJ1-5; D not resolved. The germline CDR1 and CDR2 sequences are MDHEN and SYDVKM. The CDR3 length is 12 residues.

The chain links TRBV12-5 to TRBJ1-3; 8 bases line up with TRBD1. J lost 3 bases, V lost 2 bases, and 6 bases had no gene match. Germline V gene lookup returns CDR1 LGHNT and CDR2 FRNRAP. CDR3 length: 16 residues. The CDR3 spells CASGLHSDRVGNTIYF. DNA for the CDR3: TGTGCTAGTGGTTTGCACTCGGACAGGGTTGGAAACACCATATATTTT. Together with reference TRBV12-5 and TRBJ1-3, the CDR3 gives the full variable domain: DARVTQTPRHKVTEMGQEVTMRCQPILGHNTVFWYRQTMMQGLELLAYFRNRAPLDDSGMPKDRFSAEMPDATLATLKIQPSEPRDSAVYFCASGLHSDRVGNTIYFGEGSWLTVV.

The DNA of the CDR3 is TGTGCCAGCGGGCGGGACACCACCTACGAGCAGTACTTC. Its protein is CASGRDTTYEQYF. The chain carries TRBV2 and TRBJ2-7; TRBD1 or TRBD2 may be the D gene (6 bases each). The V gene lost 8 bases and the J gene lost 2 bases, with 13 bases spanning the gap. Germline assignment: CDR1 SNHLY and CDR2 FYNNEI. The CDR3 has 13 amino acids.

The chain links TRBV2 to TRBJ1-1; D is unresolved. With 4 bases removed from V and 2 bases from J, the gap between germline ends came to 14 bases. The CDR3 has 15 amino acids. Germline lookup yields CDR1 SNHLY and CDR2 FYNNEI. CDR3 sequence (DNA): TGTGCCAGCAGTGGCACCAGGACTGCTAACACTGAAGCTTTCTTT. Translating gives CASSGTRTANTEAFF.

This chain uses TRBV27 with TRBJ1-4, with a tentative D call TRBD1 (5 bases). Trimming took 3 bases from V and 8 from J, leaving 16 bases between them. The CDR3 consists of 15 residues. CDR1 MNHEY and CDR2 SMNVEV come from the germline V gene (reference sequence). CDR3 DNA sequence: TGTGCCAGCAGTTTCTCGGGGCTACTGAGGGAAAAACTGTTTTTT. Amino acid sequence: CASSFSGLLREKLFF.

The genes are TRBV6-1 and TRBJ1-3; 9 nucleotides line up with TRBD1. The CDR3 length is 13 residues. The germline CDR1 and CDR2 sequences are MNHNS and SASEGT. Unmatched junction bases numbered 6, after V lost 11 bases and J lost 4 bases. In DNA form, the CDR3 reads TGTGCCGGGGCAGGGACAGGGGGAAACACCATATATTTT. It yields the protein CAGAGTGGNTIYF.

V usage is TRBV6-5 and J usage is TRBJ1-3; no reliable D call. CDR3 size: 15 residues. Germline CDR1 reads MNHEY; CDR2 reads SVGAGI. Trimming removed 2 bases from V and 1 base from J, with 9 bases in between. The DNA for the CDR3 is TGTGCCAGCAGTTACGAGAGCAAATCTGGAAACACCATATATTTT. It is translated as CASSYESKSGNTIYF.